A single sample gave rise to the 4 T cell receptor beta chains below, sequenced in a study of human T cells and chemical hapten exposure. MiXCR was run by TCRdb on the RACE reads, yielding one entry per CDR3 protein. The table shows approximately 89,000 distinct CDR3 sequences, with roughly a tenth occurring only once. The time point is: patch test 2, 6 weeks after DPC sensitization. Indicated treatment: therapeutic diphenylcyclopropenone sensitization with weekly scalp DPC. The sequencing here drew on whole blood, taken in connection with sensitization to the hapten diphenylcyclopropenone (DPC). These receptors were obtained from a woman aged 30 to 39 with alopecia areata. Some clones in this sample may be carry-over from other donors' samples.

This clonotype was seen a handful of times. The rearrangement joins TRBV28 to TRBJ1-2; 9 nucleotides agree with TRBD1. CDR1 is MDHEN, CDR2 SYDVKM, per germline. The CDR3 runs to 11 residues. V was clipped by 8 bases and J by 8 bases; unmatched bases: 3. This CDR3 reads CASGTGNGYTF. CDR3 coding DNA: TGTGCCAGCGGGACAGGGAACGGCTACACCTTC.

This clonotype was seen a few times. The J gene is TRBJ2-2, the V gene TRBV27; D possibly corresponds to TRBD1 (5 bases). The CDR3 is 15 amino acids. Germline assignment: CDR1 MNHEY and CDR2 SMNVEV (reference sequence). Trimming cost V 6 bases and J 0 bases, with 11 bases left between them. Written as DNA, the CDR3 is TGTGCCAGCAGCCTAGGACATACGAACACCGGGGAGCTGTTTTTT. Protein sequence: CASSLGHTNTGELFF.

This clonotype was seen many times. This sequence joins TRBV7-9 and TRBJ2-6, with D possibly TRBD2 on 5 matching bases. Germline CDR1 reads SEHNR; CDR2 reads FQNEAQ (reference sequence). Trimming shortened V by 5 bases and J by 4 bases, and 12 bases separated the two germline ends. There are 15 residues in the CDR3. Written as DNA, the CDR3 is TGTGCCAGCAGCCACAGAGGGTCCGGGGCCAACGTCCTGACTTTC. Amino acid sequence: CASSHRGSGANVLTF.

A few counts support this clonotype. The chain links TRBV7-9 to TRBJ1-2; 7 nucleotides align to TRBD1. The CDR3 runs to 14 residues. Germline lookup yields CDR1 SEHNR and CDR2 FQNEAQ (reference sequence). Losses at the gene ends were 3 bases for V and 4 bases for J; bases not matched to a gene: 5. The CDR3 protein is CASSFTGDSYGYTF. The CDR3 DNA sequence: TGTGCCAGCAGCTTCACAGGGGACTCCTATGGCTACACCTTC.